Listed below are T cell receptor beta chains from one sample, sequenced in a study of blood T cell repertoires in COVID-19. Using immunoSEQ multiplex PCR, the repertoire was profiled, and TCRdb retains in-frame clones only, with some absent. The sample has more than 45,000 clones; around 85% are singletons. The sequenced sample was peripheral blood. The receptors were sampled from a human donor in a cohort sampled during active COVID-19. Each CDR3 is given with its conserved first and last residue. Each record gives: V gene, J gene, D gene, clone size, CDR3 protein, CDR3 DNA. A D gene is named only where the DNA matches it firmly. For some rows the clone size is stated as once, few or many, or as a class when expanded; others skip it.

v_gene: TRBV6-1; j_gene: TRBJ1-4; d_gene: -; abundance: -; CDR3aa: CASSQPGHPNEKLFF; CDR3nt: TGTGCCAGCAGCCAGCCGGGACATCCGAATGAAAAACTGTTTTTT
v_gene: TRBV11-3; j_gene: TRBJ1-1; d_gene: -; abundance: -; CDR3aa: CASSRDGGREAFF; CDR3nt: TGTGCCAGCAGCCGAGACGGGGGTCGTGAAGCTTTCTTT
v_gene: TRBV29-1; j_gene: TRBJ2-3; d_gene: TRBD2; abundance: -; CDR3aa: CSAQGRLAGDTQYF; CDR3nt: TGCAGCGCCCAAGGGCGGCTAGCGGGAGATACGCAGTATTTT
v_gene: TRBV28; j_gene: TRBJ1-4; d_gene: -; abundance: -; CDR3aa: CASTPGGRTNEKLFF; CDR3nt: TGTGCCAGCACCCCTGGGGGGAGAACTAATGAAAAACTGTTTTTT
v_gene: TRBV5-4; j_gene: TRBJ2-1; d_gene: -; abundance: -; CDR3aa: CASSPGLDGSYNEQFF; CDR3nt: TGTGCCAGCAGCCCGGGACTTGACGGCTCCTACAATGAGCAGTTCTTC
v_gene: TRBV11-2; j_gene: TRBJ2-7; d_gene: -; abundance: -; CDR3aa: CASSLDRGEQYF; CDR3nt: TGTGCCAGCAGCTTAGATCGCGGCGAGCAGTACTTC
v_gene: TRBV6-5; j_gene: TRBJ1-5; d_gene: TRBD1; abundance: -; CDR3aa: CASSPGQRFNQPQHF; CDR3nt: TGTGCCAGCAGCCCGGGACAGCGATTCAATCAGCCCCAGCATTTT
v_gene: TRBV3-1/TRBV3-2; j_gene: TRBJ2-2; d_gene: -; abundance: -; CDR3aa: CASSQYGGAANTGELFF; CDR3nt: TGTGCCAGCAGCCAATACGGTGGGGCTGCGAACACCGGGGAGCTGTTTTTT
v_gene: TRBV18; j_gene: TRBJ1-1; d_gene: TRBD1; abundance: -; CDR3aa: CASSPRLQGGKNTEAFF; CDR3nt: TGTGCCAGCTCACCAAGGTTACAGGGGGGTAAGAACACTGAAGCTTTCTTT
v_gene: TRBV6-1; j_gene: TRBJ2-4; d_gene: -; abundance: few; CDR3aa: CASSEAQRISKNIQYF; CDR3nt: TGTGCCAGCAGTGAAGCTCAGCGAATATCCAAAAACATTCAGTACTTC
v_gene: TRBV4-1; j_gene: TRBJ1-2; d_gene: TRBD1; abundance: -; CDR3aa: CASSQDQGANYGYTF; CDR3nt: TGCGCCAGCAGCCAAGACCAGGGGGCGAACTATGGCTACACCTTC
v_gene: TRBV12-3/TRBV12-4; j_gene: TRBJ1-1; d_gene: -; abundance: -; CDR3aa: CASSPPKNTEAFF; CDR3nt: TGTGCCAGCAGCCCTCCTAAGAACACTGAAGCTTTCTTT
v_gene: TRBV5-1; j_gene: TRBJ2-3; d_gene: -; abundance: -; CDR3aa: CASSPGPGATDTQYF; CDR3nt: TGCGCCAGCAGCCCGGGTCCTGGGGCCACAGATACGCAGTATTTT
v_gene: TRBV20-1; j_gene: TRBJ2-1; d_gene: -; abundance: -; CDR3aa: CSASGRVGEQFF; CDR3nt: TGCAGTGCTAGTGGCAGGGTGGGTGAGCAGTTCTTC
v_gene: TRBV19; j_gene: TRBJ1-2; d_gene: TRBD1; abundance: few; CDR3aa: CASSTPGGTYGYTF; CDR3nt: TGTGCCAGTAGTACACCAGGGGGCACCTATGGCTACACCTTC
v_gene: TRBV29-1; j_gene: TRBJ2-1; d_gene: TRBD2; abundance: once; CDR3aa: CSVRSSGSSYNEQFF; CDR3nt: TGCAGCGTTCGTTCTAGCGGAAGCTCCTACAATGAGCAGTTCTTC
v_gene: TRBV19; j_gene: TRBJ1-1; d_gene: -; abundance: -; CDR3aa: CASTMQGGGTEAFF; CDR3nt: TGTGCCAGTACCATGCAAGGGGGAGGGACTGAAGCTTTCTTT
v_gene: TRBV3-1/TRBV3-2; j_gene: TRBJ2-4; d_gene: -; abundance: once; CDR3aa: CASSQTLGGSLIYF; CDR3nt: TGTGCCAGCAGCCAAACCCTAGGAGGGTCCTTAATTTACTTC
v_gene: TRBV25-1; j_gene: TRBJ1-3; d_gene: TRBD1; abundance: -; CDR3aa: CASSTGVGNTIYF; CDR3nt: TGTGCCAGCAGTACAGGGGTGGGAAACACCATATATTTT
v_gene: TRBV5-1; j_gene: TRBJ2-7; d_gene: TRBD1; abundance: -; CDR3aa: CASSLAGTAYEQYF; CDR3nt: TGCGCCAGCAGCTTGGCCGGGACAGCCTACGAGCAGTACTTC